The 8 T cell receptor beta chains in this list originate from one sample, sequenced in a study of control samples from healthy donors and cancer patients. Profiling relied on immunoSEQ multiplex PCR, and the TCRdb table lists in-frame clones only, not all of them. In the table there are tens of thousands of clones, around 90% of which are singletons. Input material: PBMCs. The receptors derive from an older woman with head and neck cancer.

The chain has TRBV6-1 and TRBJ1-1; no reliable D call. This CDR3 comprises 11 residues. Germline loops: CDR1 MNHNS, CDR2 SASEGT. Trimming cost V 1 base and J 8 bases, with 5 bases left between them. CDR3 residues: CASSEVGEAFF. The CDR3 DNA reads TGTGCCAGCAGTGAAGTTGGGGAAGCTTTCTTT.

The chain employs TRBV11-2 and TRBJ2-5; TRBD1 might be the D (6 bases). The CDR3 extends over 15 amino acids. The germline V and J ends were trimmed by 1 base and 2 bases, with 11 bases remaining between them. Looked up from germline, CDR1 is SGHAT and CDR2 is FQNNGV. The CDR3 loop is CASSLVQGGQETQYF. In DNA, the CDR3 is TGTGCCAGCAGCTTAGTACAGGGCGGACAAGAGACCCAGTACTTC.

J is TRBJ2-2 and V is TRBV7-2; D remains ambiguous. V was clipped by 1 base and J by 4 bases, with 10 bases between them. CDR1 and CDR2 (germline): SGHTA, FQGNSA. The CDR3 is made up of 15 amino acids. CDR3 amino acids: CASSLGVWGTGELFF. The CDR3 DNA follows: TGTGCCAGCAGCTTAGGGGTATGGGGCACCGGGGAGCTGTTTTTT.

The genes are TRBV7-2 and TRBJ2-1, with TRBD1 matching 9 bases. The CDR3 length is 13 residues. V shed 9 bases and J 7 bases; nucleotides not matched to a gene: 7. Germline CDR1 reads SGHTA; CDR2 reads FQGNSA. The CDR3 loop reads CASSGTGWNEQFF. For the CDR3, the DNA is TGTGCCAGTTCCGGGACAGGGTGGAATGAGCAGTTCTTC. Filled out from reference TRBV7-2 and TRBJ2-1, the complete variable domain reads GAGVSQSPSNKVTEKGKDVELRCDPISGHTALYWYRQSLGQGLEFLIYFQGNSAPDKSGLPSDRFSAERTGGSVSTLTIQRTQQEDSAVYLCASSGTGWNEQFFGPGTRLTVL.

The count of this clone is one. The V gene is TRBV4-1, the J gene TRBJ1-1; D possibly corresponds to TRBD1 (6 bases). CDR1 is MGHRA, CDR2 YSYEKL, per germline. Trimming cost V 3 bases and J 1 base, with 9 bases left between them. The CDR3 has 14 residues. CDR3 nucleotide sequence: TGCGCCAGCAGCCAGGGGGGACAGAACACTGAAGCTTTCTTT. This sequence encodes CASSQGGQNTEAFF.

The chain couples TRBV12-3 or TRBV12-4 to TRBJ1-1, with 9 bases that match TRBD1. V shed 5 bases, J shed 12 bases, and the junction held 7 bases outside the gene matches. CDR3 size: 12 residues. The CDR3 nucleotides are TGTGCCAGCAGTCAACAGGGGGCTCGGACTTTCTTT. Protein: CASSQQGARTFF.

The CDR3 DNA is TGTGCCTGGAGCTATGGATGGGAGACCCAGTACTTC. Translating it yields CAWSYGWETQYF. V gene TRBV30 combines with J gene TRBJ2-5; D gene uncertain. Germline loops: CDR1 GTSNPN, CDR2 SVGIG (reference sequence). Trimming left V 3 bases short and J 5 bases short, with 10 bases between. The CDR3 runs 12 residues.

The V and J genes are TRBV6-2 or TRBV6-3 and TRBJ2-7; D remains ambiguous. Trimming shortened V by 2 bases and J by 3 bases, and 17 bases separated the two germline ends. CDR1 and CDR2 (germline): MNHEY, SVGEGT. The CDR3 length is 16 residues. The chain's CDR3 is CASSYPGSGDLYEQYF. The CDR3 DNA sequence: TGTGCCAGCAGTTACCCAGGCTCGGGCGACCTCTACGAGCAGTACTTC.